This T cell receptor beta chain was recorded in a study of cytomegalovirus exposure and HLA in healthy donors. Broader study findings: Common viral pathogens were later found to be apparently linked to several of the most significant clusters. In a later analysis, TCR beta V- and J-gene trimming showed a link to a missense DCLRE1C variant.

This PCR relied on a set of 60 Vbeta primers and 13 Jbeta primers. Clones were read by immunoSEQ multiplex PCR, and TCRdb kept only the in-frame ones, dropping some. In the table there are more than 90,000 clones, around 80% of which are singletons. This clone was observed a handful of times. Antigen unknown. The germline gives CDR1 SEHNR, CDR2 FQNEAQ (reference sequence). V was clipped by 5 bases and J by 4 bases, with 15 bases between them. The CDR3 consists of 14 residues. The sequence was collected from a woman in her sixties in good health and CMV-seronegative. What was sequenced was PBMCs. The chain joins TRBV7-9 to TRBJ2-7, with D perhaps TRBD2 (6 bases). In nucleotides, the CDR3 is TGTGCCAGCAGCGCTAGGGAGCGGGTTTACGAGCAGTACTTC. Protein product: CASSARERVYEQYF.